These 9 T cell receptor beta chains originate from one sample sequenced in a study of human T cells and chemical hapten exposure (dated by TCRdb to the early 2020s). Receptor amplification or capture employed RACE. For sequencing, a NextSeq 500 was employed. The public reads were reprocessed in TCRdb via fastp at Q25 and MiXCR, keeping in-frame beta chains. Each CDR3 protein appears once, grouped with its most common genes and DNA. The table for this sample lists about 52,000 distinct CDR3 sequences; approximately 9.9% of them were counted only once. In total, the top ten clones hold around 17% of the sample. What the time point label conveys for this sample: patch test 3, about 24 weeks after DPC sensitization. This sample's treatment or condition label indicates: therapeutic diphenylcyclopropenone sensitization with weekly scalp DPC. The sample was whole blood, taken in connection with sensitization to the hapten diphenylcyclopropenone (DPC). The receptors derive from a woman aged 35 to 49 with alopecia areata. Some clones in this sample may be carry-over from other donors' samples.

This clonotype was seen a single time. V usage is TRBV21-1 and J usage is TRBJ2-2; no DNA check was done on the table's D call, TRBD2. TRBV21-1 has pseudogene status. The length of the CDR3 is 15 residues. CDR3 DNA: TGTGCCAGCAGCAAAGTTCGAAGGACTACCGGGGAGCTGTTTTTT. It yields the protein CASSKVRRTTGELFF.

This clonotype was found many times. The CDR3 DNA is TGTGCCAGCAGTGAAGTGCCTGTCTACGAGCAGTACTTC. Its protein product is CASSEVPVYEQYF. This chain links TRBV6-1 with TRBJ2-7; unclear D gene. V lost 1 base to trimming and J lost 3 bases, with 7 bases between them. Germline V gives CDR1 MNHNS, CDR2 SASEGT. This CDR3 comprises 13 residues.

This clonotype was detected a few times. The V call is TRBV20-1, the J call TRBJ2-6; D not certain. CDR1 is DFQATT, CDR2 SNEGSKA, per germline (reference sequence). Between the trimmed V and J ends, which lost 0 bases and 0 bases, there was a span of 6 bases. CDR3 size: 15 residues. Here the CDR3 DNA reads TGCAGTGCTAGAGATAAAGACTCTGGGGCCAACGTCCTGACTTTC. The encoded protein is CSARDKDSGANVLTF.

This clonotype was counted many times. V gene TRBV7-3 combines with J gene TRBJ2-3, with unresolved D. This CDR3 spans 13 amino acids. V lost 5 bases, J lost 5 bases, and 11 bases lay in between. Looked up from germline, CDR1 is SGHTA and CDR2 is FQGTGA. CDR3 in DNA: TGTGCCAGCAGCCCCCCCGCTGTAGATACGCAGTATTTT. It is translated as CASSPPAVDTQYF.

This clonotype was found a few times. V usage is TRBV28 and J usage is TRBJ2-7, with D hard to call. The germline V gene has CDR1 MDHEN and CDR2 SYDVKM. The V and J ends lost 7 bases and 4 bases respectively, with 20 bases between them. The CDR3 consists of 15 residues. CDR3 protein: CASTPGLGSVYEQYF. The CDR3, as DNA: TGTGCCAGCACCCCCGGCTTGGGGTCGGTGTACGAGCAGTACTTC. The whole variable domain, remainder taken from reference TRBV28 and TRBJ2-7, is DVKVTQSSRYLVKRTGEKVFLECVQDMDHENMFWYRQDPGLGLRLIYFSYDVKMKEKGDIPEGYSVSREKKERFSLILESASTNQTSMYLCASTPGLGSVYEQYFGPGTRLTVT.

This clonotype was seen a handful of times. This chain's CDR3 is CSASAGTGISEQYF. The CDR3 DNA sequence: TGCAGTGCGAGTGCCGGGACAGGGATCTCCGAGCAGTACTTC. The chain links TRBV20-1 to TRBJ2-7; 9 nucleotides agree with TRBD1. The CDR3 is 14 residues long. J lost 6 bases, V lost 6 bases, and 12 bases had no gene match. Germline V gene sequence: CDR1 DFQATT, CDR2 SNEGSKA (reference sequence).

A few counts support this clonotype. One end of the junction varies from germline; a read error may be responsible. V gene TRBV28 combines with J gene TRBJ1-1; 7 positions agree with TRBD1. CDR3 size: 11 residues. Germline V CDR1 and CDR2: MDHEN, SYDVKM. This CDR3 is CASSLGFQGGF. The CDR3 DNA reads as TGTGCCAGCAGTTTAGGGTTTCAGGGGGGCTTT. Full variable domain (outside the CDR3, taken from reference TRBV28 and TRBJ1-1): DVKVTQSSRYLVKRTGEKVFLECVQDMDHENMFWYRQDPGLGLRLIYFSYDVKMKEKGDIPEGYSVSREKKERFSLILESASTNQTSMYLCASSLGFQGGFGQGTRLTVV.

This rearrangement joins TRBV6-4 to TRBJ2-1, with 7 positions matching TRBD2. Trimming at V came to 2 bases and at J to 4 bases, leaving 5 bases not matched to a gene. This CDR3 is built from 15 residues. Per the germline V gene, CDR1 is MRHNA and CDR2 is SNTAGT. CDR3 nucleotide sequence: TGTGCCAGCAGTGACGGCGCGGGGGAGTACAATGAGCAGTTCTTC. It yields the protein CASSDGAGEYNEQFF.

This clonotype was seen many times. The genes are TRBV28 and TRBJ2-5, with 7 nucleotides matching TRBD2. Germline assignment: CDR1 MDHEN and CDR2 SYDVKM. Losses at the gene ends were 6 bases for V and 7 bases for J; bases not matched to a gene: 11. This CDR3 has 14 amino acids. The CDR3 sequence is CASRPTSALGTQYF. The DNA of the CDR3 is TGTGCCAGCAGGCCTACTAGCGCCTTGGGGACCCAGTACTTC.